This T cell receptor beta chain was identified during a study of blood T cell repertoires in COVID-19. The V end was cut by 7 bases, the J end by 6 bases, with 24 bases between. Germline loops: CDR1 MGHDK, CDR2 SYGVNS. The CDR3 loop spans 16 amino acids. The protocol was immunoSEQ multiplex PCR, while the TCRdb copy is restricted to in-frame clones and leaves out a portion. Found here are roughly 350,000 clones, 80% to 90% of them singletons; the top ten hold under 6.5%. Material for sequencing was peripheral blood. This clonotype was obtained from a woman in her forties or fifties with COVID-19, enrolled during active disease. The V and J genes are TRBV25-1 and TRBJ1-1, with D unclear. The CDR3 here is CASTPPGRAISAEAFF. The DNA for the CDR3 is TGTGCCAGCACCCCTCCTGGGCGGGCAATTTCCGCTGAAGCTTTCTTT.